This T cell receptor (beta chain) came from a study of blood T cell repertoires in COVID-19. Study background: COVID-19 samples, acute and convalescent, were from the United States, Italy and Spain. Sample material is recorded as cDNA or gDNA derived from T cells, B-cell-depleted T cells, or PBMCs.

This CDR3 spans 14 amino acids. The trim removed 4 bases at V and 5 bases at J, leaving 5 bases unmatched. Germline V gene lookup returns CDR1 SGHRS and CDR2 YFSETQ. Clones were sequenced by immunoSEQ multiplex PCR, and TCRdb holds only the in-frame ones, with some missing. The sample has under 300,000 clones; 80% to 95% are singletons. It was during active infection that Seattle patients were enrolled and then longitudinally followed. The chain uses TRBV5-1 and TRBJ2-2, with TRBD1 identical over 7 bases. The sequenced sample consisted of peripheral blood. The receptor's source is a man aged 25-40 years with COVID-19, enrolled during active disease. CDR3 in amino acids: CASSPGQETGELFF. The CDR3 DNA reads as TGCGCCAGCAGCCCCGGACAGGAGACCGGGGAGCTGTTTTTT.